This TCR beta chain is drawn from a study of T cell responses to AZD1222 COVID-19 vaccine. V was clipped by 4 bases and J by 0 bases; unmatched bases: 6. The germline CDR1 and CDR2 sequences are KGHSH and LQKENI. This CDR3 contains 17 residues. Broader study findings: The study sampled repertoires only after the peak T cell response. Reportedly, close to half of spike-specific TCRs are directed against unmutated variant regions. The breadth and depth of Spike-specific TCRs increased once two AZD1222 doses had been given.

Remarks on this clone: The antigen is unknown.

TCRdb keeps only in-frame clones here, not all; method: immunoSEQ multiplex PCR. Of 110,000 or so clones listed, approximately 86% are singletons. This chain joins TRBV18 and TRBJ1-3; 10 bases match TRBD1. This clonotype was obtained from an adult who received the AZD1222 COVID-19 vaccine. The sequenced sample was peripheral blood, obtained 28 days after the second AZD1222 dose. This CDR3 reads CASSHGTGAISGNTIYF. The CDR3 nucleotides are TGTGCCAGCTCACACGGGACAGGGGCCATCTCTGGAAACACCATATATTTT.